This TCR beta chain was recorded in a study of control samples from healthy donors and cancer patients. Libraries were prepared by immunoSEQ multiplex PCR; TCRdb keeps only in-frame clonotypes and omits some of them. Of 110,000 or so clones in the sample, around 89% were seen once. V dropped 2 bases and J dropped 6 bases, with 6 bases sitting between them. The germline V gene encodes CDR1 PRHDT and CDR2 FYEKMQ (reference sequence). This CDR3 spans 12 amino acids. The V and J genes are TRBV13 and TRBJ2-3; D is ambiguous. This receptor was obtained from a man aged 45-65 years in good health. Input material: blood. CDR3 loop: CASSLTGDTQYF. The DNA of the CDR3 is TGTGCCAGCAGCTTAACGGGCGATACGCAGTATTTT.